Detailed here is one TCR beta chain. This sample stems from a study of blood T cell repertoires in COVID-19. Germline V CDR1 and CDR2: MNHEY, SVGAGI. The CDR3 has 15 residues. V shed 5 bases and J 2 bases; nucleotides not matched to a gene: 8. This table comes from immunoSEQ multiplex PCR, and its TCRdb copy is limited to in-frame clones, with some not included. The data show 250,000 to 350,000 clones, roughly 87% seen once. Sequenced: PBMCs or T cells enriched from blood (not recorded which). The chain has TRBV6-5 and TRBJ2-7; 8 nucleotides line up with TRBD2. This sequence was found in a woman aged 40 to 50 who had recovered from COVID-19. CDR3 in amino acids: CASSTLAGGTYEQYF. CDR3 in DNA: TGTGCCAGCAGTACCCTGGCGGGGGGAACCTACGAGCAGTACTTC.